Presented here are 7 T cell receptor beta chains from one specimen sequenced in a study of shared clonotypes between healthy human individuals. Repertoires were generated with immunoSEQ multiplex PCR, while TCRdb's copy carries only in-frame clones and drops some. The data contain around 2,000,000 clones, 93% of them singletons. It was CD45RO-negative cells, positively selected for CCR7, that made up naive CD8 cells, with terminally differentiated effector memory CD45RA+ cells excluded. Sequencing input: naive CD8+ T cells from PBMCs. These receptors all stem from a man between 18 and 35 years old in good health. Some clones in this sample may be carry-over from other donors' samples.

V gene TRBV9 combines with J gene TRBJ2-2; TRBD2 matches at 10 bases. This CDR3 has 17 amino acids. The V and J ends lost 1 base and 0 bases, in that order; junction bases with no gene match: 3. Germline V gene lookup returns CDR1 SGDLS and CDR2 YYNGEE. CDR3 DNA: TGTGCCAGCAGCGTAACTAGCGGGACCACGAACACCGGGGAGCTGTTTTTT. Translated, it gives CASSVTSGTTNTGELFF.

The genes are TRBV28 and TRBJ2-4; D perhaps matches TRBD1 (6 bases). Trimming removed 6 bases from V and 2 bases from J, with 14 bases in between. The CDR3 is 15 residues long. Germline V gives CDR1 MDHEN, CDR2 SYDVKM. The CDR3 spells CASSPQGSSKNIQYF. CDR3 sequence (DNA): TGTGCCAGCAGCCCACAGGGATCGTCCAAAAACATTCAGTACTTC. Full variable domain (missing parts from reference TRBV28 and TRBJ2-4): DVKVTQSSRYLVKRTGEKVFLECVQDMDHENMFWYRQDPGLGLRLIYFSYDVKMKEKGDIPEGYSVSREKKERFSLILESASTNQTSMYLCASSPQGSSKNIQYFGAGTRLSVL.

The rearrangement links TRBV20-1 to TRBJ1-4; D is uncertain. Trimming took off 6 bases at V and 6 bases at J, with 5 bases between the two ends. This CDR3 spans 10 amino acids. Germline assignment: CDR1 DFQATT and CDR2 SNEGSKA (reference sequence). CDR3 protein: CSAPHEKLFF. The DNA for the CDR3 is TGCAGTGCCCCCCATGAAAAACTGTTTTTT.

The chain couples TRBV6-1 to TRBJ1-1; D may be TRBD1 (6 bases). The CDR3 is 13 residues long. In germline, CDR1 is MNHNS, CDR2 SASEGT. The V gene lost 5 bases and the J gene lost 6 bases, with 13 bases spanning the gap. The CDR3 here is CASSLRGGPEAFF. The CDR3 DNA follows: TGTGCCAGCAGTCTAAGGGGGGGTCCTGAAGCTTTCTTT.

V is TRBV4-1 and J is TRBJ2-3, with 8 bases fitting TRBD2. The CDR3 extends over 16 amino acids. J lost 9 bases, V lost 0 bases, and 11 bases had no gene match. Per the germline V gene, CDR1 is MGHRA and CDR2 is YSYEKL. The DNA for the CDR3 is TGCGCCAGCAGCCAAGATGGTTCTCGGGAGGGCCGAACGCAGTATTTT. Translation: CASSQDGSREGRTQYF.

The CDR3 DNA follows: TGTGCCAGCAGCAACCCAGTTCCCCCAGAGACCCAGTACTTC. The encoded protein is CASSNPVPPETQYF. The chain has TRBV6-5 and TRBJ2-5; D call uncertain. CDR3 length: 14 amino acids. V lost 6 bases and J lost 4, with 15 bases in between. Germline values: CDR1 MNHEY, CDR2 SVGAGI.

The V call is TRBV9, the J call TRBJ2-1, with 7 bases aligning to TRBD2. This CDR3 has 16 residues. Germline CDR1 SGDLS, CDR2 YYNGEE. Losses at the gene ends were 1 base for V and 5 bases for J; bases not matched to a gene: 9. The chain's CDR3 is CASSVLGGRDDNEQFF. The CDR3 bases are TGTGCCAGCAGCGTACTCGGGGGGAGGGACGACAATGAGCAGTTCTTC.